The source of this T cell receptor beta chain is a study of post-analysis software for immune sequencing data. This clonotype was counted only a few times. Unique molecular identifiers tagged the TCR beta cDNA libraries. Each CDR3 protein gets one entry after TCRdb re-called the PCR reads with MiXCR. This repertoire shows hundreds of thousands of distinct CDR3 sequences, 25% to 30% found once; its top ten account for more than 0.55%. The sample comprised blood. This receptor was identified in a girl aged 10 to 17 with multiple sclerosis.

The CDR3 region is CASSLRVEGRPYGNIQYF. The CDR3 DNA sequence: TGTGCCAGCAGCTTAAGGGTGGAGGGGCGGCCTTACGGAAACATTCAGTACTTC. V gene TRBV7-9 combines with J gene TRBJ2-4, with D possibly TRBD2 on 6 matching bases. This CDR3 is built from 18 residues. V lost 2 bases and J 6 bases, leaving 23 bases between the germline ends. Per germline, CDR1 SEHNR and CDR2 FQNEAQ (reference sequence).